A selection of T cell receptor beta chains follows, all from one sample in a study of T-cell reconstitution after alpha-beta-depleted transplantation in children. TCRdb processed the PCR reads anew with MiXCR; each CDR3 protein has one entry. The data contain some 240,000 distinct CDR3 sequences, 9.7% of them singletons. The sample in question was PBMCs from the stem cell graft donor, obtained from the stem cell graft. Receptors were obtained from a human donor who donated a stem cell graft to a child with SCID. Both conserved end residues are part of each CDR3. The D gene is left open where the match is weak. Expanded clones are given a class, and other clones once, few, many or no size at all.

V gene	clone size	J gene	D gene	CDR3 protein	CDR3 DNA
TRBV6-2/TRBV6-3	-	TRBJ2-3	TRBD1	CASSHGTGSTDTQYF	TGTGCCAGCAGCCACGGGACAGGGAGCACAGATACGCAGTATTTT
TRBV7-8	many	TRBJ2-1	TRBD2	CASSSGGLAGVKNNEQFF	TGTGCCAGCAGCTCGGGCGGACTAGCGGGGGTGAAGAACAATGAGCAGTTCTTC
TRBV15	-	TRBJ2-7	TRBD2	CATAGASGRKVEYF	TGTGCCACTGCCGGGGCTAGCGGGAGGAAAGTCGAGTACTTC
TRBV7-6	many	TRBJ2-7	-	CASSLSGGASYEQYF	TGTGCCAGCAGCTTATCCGGGGGTGCTTCCTACGAGCAGTACTTC
TRBV20-1	medium-sized	TRBJ1-2	-	CSAGRGYGYTF	TGCAGTGCCGGGAGGGGTTACGGCTACACCTTC
TRBV4-3	many	TRBJ2-2	TRBD2	CASSPSIAGENTGELFF	TGCGCCAGCAGCCCCTCAATAGCGGGGGAGAACACCGGGGAGCTGTTTTTT
TRBV5-1	many	TRBJ2-5	-	CASSLGVAEETQYF	TGCGCCAGCAGCTTGGGGGTAGCGGAAGAGACCCAGTACTTC
TRBV5-1	many	TRBJ1-1	-	CASSFGGPNTEAFF	TGCGCCAGCAGCTTTGGGGGCCCGAACACTGAAGCTTTCTTT
TRBV5-4	few	TRBJ2-5	TRBD2	CASSLRLAGSQETQYF	TGTGCCAGCAGCTTACGACTAGCGGGGTCCCAAGAGACCCAGTACTTC
TRBV7-2	-	TRBJ2-3	TRBD2	CASSSTSGGGGTQYF	TGTGCCAGCAGCTCGACTAGCGGGGGGGGAGGTACGCAGTATTTT
TRBV2	many	TRBJ1-2	-	CASSEGPGLSNYGYTF	TGTGCCAGCAGTGAAGGTCCAGGACTATCTAACTATGGCTACACCTTC
TRBV9	many	TRBJ2-3	TRBD2	CASSVPTSGGGDTQYF	TGTGCCAGCAGCGTACCGACTAGCGGGGGTGGAGATACGCAGTATTTT
TRBV20-1	many	TRBJ2-1	-	CSATTGRTYNEQFF	TGCAGTGCTACCACGGGTAGAACCTACAATGAGCAGTTCTTC
TRBV7-8	many	TRBJ2-2	TRBD1	CASSIQQGANTGELFF	TGTGCCAGCAGCATACAACAGGGGGCGAACACCGGGGAGCTGTTTTTT